Each of the 17 T cell receptor beta chains below was sequenced from the same sample in a study of T-cell memory formation after mild COVID-19. Via MiXCR, TCRdb re-called the 5' RACE reads, giving one row per CDR3 protein. The sample comprises 50,000 or so distinct CDR3 sequences, less than 35% of which are singletons, and about 41% rests with the top ten. The material sequenced was PBMCs or a T cell subset sorted from them (not recorded which). The receptors originated from a man aged 18 to 30 who had mild COVID-19 (a few samples of this study predate the infection). Cell type and time point are not known.

This clonotype was seen at least ten times. The CDR3 loop reads CASSLNTGWLNSPLHF. For the CDR3, the DNA is TGTGCCAGCAGCTTGAACACAGGCTGGCTTAATTCACCCCTCCACTTT. The V and J genes are TRBV7-2 and TRBJ1-6; TRBD1 might be the D (5 bases). Trimming removed 3 bases at V and 6 bases at J, with 15 bases between. The CDR3 contains 16 residues. Germline CDR1 and CDR2: SGHTA and FQGNSA.

This chain links TRBV3-1 with TRBJ2-6; D ambiguous. Looked up from germline, CDR1 is LGHDT and CDR2 is YNNKEL (reference sequence). V dropped 0 bases and J dropped 4 bases, with 10 bases sitting between them. This CDR3 is built from 16 residues. The CDR3, as DNA: TGTGCCAGCAGCCAAGAATTGTGGAGCGGGGCCAACGTCCTGACTTTC. Translated, it gives CASSQELWSGANVLTF.

This clonotype was counted once. This rearrangement joins TRBV20-1 to TRBJ1-2; TRBD1 agrees at 7 bases. V shed 5 bases and J 6 bases; nucleotides not matched to a gene: 15. The CDR3 loop spans 15 amino acids. Germline V gene data show CDR1 as DFQATT and CDR2 as SNEGSKA (reference sequence). The CDR3 DNA is TGCAGTGCTCGAGCCTGGACAGGCGGGTTGGATGGCTACACCTTC. It encodes CSARAWTGGLDGYTF.

V gene TRBV15 combines with J gene TRBJ2-7; TRBD2 agrees at 8 bases. Germline V gene sequence: CDR1 LNHNV, CDR2 YYDKDF (reference sequence). The CDR3 runs 14 residues. V was pared by 8 bases and J by 7 bases, with 13 bases of the junction left unmatched. The CDR3 DNA is TGTGCCACCCGCCTTTGGCGCGGGGGGCCTGAGCAGTACTTC. Its translation is CATRLWRGGPEQYF.

V is TRBV4-1 and J is TRBJ2-3, with D hard to call. V dropped 3 bases and J dropped 2 bases, with 18 bases sitting between them. Per germline, CDR1 MGHRA and CDR2 YSYEKL. This CDR3 region has 17 residues. The CDR3 bases are TGCGCCAGCAGCCATCCGGTAGAGGCGGATACCACAGATACGCAGTATTTT. Translated: CASSHPVEADTTDTQYF.

This clonotype came up a few times. The V call is TRBV28, the J call TRBJ2-1, with D maybe TRBD2 (5 bases). The CDR3 totals 16 residues. Germline-derived CDR1 and CDR2 are MDHEN and SYDVKM. Trimming left V 4 bases short and J 7 bases short, with 20 bases between. Here the CDR3 reads CASSSPGTAGWNEQFF. The CDR3 DNA follows: TGTGCCAGCAGTTCTCCGGGAACCGCTGGGTGGAATGAGCAGTTCTTC.

The V call is TRBV19, the J call TRBJ2-2; D uncertain. V dropped 9 bases and J dropped 5 bases, with 10 bases sitting between them. Germline V gene lookup returns CDR1 LNHDA and CDR2 SQIVND (reference sequence). The CDR3 totals 12 residues. The CDR3 region is CASRGWTGELFF. For the CDR3, the DNA is TGTGCCAGCCGCGGATGGACCGGGGAGCTGTTTTTT.

The rearrangement uses TRBV21-1 and TRBJ1-1; the table's D call, TRBD1, has no DNA check behind it. TRBV21-1 is given as a pseudogene. This CDR3 contains 15 residues. CDR3 sequence: CASSARTGMNTEAFF. The CDR3 region has the DNA TGTGCCAGCAGCGCCCGGACAGGGATGAACACTGAAGCTTTCTTT.

This clonotype was observed a few times. The chain recombines TRBV27 with TRBJ2-5; a weak D match, TRBD2 (5 bases). The germline gives CDR1 MNHEY, CDR2 SMNVEV (reference sequence). This CDR3 is 14 amino acids long. V was cut by 3 bases and J by 1 base, with 9 bases left in between. Written as DNA, the CDR3 is TGTGCCAGCAGTTTTGGTCGGGGCCAAGAGACCCAGTACTTC. The encoded protein is CASSFGRGQETQYF.

This chain joins TRBV11-2 and TRBJ2-7, with D perhaps matching TRBD2 (5 bases). V was clipped by 0 bases and J by 6 bases, with 9 bases between them. The germline V gene encodes CDR1 SGHAT and CDR2 FQNNGV. The CDR3 consists of 13 residues. The CDR3 protein is CASSLEGSSEQYV. CDR3 bases: TGTGCCAGCAGCTTAGAGGGGAGCTCCGAGCAGTACGTC.

The gene calls are TRBV7-2 and TRBJ2-7; 7 bases align to TRBD1. Germline values: CDR1 SGHTA, CDR2 FQGNSA. J gave up 6 bases and V 4 bases, and 3 bases lay outside the gene matches. The CDR3 contains 12 residues. The CDR3 sequence is CASSWTGLEQYF. The CDR3 nucleotides read TGTGCCAGCAGCTGGACAGGTCTCGAGCAGTACTTC.

The chain links TRBV7-2 to TRBJ2-3, with D uncertain. This CDR3 comprises 12 residues. V dropped 1 base and J dropped 4 bases, with 3 bases sitting between them. Per the germline V gene, CDR1 is SGHTA and CDR2 is FQGNSA. DNA for the CDR3: TGTGCCAGCAGCTTAGTTGCAGATACGCAGTATTTT. It is translated as CASSLVADTQYF.

Details on this clonotype: A much larger clone differs by one base, so this may be a read error. V usage is TRBV20-1 and J usage is TRBJ2-1, with D hard to call. CDR1 is DFQATT, CDR2 SNEGSKA, per germline (reference sequence). Trimming stripped 7 bases from V and 5 bases from J, with 12 bases between. The CDR3 runs 12 residues. The CDR3 protein is CSDSSRDNEQFF. The CDR3 DNA follows: TGCAGTGATAGTAGTCGGGACAATGAGCAGTTCTTC.

This clonotype turned up a few times. The CDR3: CASSLAGERYEQYF. The CDR3 DNA sequence: TGTGCCAGCAGTTTGGCAGGAGAAAGATACGAGCAGTACTTC. The V gene is TRBV12-3 or TRBV12-4, the J gene TRBJ2-7; the D is unclear. The CDR3 contains 14 residues. The germline V and J ends were trimmed by 3 bases and 4 bases, with 13 bases remaining between them.

In this sample, this clonotype turned up many times. This chain uses TRBV7-6 with TRBJ2-3; D may be TRBD2 (5 bases). Trimming removed 2 bases at V and 0 bases at J, with 12 bases between. Germline loops: CDR1 SGHVS, CDR2 FNYEAQ. This CDR3 is built from 16 residues. Written as DNA, the CDR3 is TGTGCCAGCAGCTTACCTACCTTAGCGAGCACAGATACGCAGTATTTT. Amino acid sequence: CASSLPTLASTDTQYF. Supplemented by reference TRBV7-6 and TRBJ2-3, the full variable domain reads GAGVSQSPRYKVTKRGQDVALRCDPISGHVSLYWYRQALGQGPEFLTYFNYEAQQDKSGLPNDRFSAERPEGSISTLTIQRTEQRDSAMYRCASSLPTLASTDTQYFGPGTRLTVL.

Ten or more counts support this clonotype. V gene TRBV7-3 combines with J gene TRBJ2-1, with unresolved D. This CDR3 has 14 amino acids. Germline values: CDR1 SGHTA, CDR2 FQGTGA. Deletions cut 4 bases from V and 1 base from J, with 8 bases between. In nucleotides, the CDR3 is TGTGCCAGCAGCTCGGGCGGTTCCTACAATGAGCAGTTCTTC. Translating it yields CASSSGGSYNEQFF.

In its sample, this clonotype was seen once. The chain carries TRBV2 and TRBJ1-5; D remains ambiguous. The CDR3 is 11 amino acids. Deletions cut 6 bases from V and 5 bases from J, with 5 bases between. Germline-derived CDR1 and CDR2 are SNHLY and FYNNEI. The CDR3 loop reads CASSGDQPQHF. In DNA form, the CDR3 reads TGTGCCAGCAGCGGTGATCAGCCCCAGCATTTT.